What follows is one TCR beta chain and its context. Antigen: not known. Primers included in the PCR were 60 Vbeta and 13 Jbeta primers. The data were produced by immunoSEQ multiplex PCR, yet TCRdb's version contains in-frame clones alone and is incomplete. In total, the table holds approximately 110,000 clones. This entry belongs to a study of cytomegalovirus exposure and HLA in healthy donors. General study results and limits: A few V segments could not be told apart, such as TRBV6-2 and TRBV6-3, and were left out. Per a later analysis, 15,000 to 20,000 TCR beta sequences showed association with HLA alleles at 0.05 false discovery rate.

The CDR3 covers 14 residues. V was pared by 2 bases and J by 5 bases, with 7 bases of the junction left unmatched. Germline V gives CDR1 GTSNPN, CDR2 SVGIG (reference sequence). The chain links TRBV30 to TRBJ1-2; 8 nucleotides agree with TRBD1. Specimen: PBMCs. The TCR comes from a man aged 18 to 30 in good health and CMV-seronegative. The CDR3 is CAWSPMTGDYGYTF. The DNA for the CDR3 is TGTGCCTGGAGTCCGATGACAGGGGATTATGGCTACACCTTC.